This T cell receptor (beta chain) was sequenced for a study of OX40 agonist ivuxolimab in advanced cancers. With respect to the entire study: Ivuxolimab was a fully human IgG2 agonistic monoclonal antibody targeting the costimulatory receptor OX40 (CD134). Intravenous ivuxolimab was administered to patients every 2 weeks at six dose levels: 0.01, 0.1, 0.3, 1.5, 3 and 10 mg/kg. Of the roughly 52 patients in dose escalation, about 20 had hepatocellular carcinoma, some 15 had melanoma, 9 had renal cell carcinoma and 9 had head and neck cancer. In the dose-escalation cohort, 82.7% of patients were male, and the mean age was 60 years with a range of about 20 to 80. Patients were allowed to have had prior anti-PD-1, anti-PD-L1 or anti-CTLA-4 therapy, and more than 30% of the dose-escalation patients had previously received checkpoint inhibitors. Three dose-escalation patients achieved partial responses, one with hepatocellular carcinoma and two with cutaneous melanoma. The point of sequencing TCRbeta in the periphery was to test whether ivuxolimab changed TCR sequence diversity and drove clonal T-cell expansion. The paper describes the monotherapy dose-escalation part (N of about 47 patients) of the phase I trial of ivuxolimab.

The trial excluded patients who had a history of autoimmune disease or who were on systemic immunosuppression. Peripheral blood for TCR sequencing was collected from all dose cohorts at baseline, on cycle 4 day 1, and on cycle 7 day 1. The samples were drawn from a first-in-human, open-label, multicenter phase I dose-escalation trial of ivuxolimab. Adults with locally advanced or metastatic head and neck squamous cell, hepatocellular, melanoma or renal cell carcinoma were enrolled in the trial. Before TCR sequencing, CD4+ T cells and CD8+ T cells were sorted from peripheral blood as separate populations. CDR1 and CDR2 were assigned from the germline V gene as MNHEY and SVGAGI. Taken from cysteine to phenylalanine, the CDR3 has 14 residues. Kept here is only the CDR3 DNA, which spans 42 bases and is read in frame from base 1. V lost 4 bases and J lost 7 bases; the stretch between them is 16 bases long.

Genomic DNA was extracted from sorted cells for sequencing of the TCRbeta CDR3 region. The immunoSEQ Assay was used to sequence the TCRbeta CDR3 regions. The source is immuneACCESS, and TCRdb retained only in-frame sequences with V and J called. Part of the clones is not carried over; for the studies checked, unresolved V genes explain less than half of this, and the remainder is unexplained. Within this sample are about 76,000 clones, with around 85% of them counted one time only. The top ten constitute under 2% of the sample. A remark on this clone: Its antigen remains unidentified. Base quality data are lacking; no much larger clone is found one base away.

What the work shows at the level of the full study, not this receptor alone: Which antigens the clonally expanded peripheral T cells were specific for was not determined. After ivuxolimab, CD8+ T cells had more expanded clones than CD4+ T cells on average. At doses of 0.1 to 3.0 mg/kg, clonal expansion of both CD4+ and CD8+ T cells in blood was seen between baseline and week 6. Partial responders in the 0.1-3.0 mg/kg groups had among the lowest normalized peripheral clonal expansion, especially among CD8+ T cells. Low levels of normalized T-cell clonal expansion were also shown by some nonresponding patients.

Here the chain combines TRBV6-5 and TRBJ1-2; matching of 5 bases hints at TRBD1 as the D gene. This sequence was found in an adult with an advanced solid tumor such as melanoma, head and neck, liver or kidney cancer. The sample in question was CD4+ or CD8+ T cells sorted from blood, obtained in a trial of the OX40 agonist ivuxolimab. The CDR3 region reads CASSFGTEGAGYTF. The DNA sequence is TGTGCCAGCAGTTTTGGGACGGAAGGGGCTGGCTACACCTTC.